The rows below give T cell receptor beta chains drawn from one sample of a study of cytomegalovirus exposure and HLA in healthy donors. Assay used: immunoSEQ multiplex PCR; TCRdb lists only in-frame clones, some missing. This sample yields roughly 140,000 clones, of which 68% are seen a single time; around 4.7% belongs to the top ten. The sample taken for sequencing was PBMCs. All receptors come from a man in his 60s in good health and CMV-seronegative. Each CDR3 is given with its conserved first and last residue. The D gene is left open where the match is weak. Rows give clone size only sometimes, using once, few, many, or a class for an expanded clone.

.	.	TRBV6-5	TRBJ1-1	CASERGQNTEAFF	TGTGCCAGCGAACGTGGCCAGAACACTGAAGCTTTCTTT
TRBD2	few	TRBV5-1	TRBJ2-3	CASSLLAVGADTQYF	TGCGCCAGCAGCTTACTAGCGGTAGGGGCAGATACGCAGTATTTT
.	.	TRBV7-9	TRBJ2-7	CASSLGAGVGDEQYF	TGTGCCAGCAGCTTAGGGGCAGGGGTAGGCGACGAGCAGTACTTC
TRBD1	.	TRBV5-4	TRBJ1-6	CASSPGQGGNSPLHF	TGTGCCAGCAGCCCGGGACAGGGAGGGAATTCACCCCTCCACTTT
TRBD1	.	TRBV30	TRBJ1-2	CAWIRIPDRGYGYTF	TGTGCCTGGATCAGAATACCTGACAGGGGGTATGGCTACACCTTC
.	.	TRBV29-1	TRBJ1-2	CSVGGVNEGYGYTF	TGCAGCGTTGGGGGGGTCAATGAGGGCTATGGCTACACCTTC
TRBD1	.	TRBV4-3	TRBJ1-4	CASSQASTGLSEKLFF	TGCGCCAGCAGCCAAGCCTCGACAGGGCTAAGTGAAAAACTGTTTTTT
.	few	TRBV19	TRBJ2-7	CARPTGPRVLYEQYF	TGTGCCAGACCTACAGGGCCCCGAGTCCTCTACGAGCAGTACTTC
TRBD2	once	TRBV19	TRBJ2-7	CASSISSGFTSYEQYF	TGTGCCAGTAGTATATCTAGCGGGTTCACCTCCTACGAGCAGTACTTC
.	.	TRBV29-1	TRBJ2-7	CSVVLSYEQYF	TGCAGCGTCGTTCTCTCCTACGAGCAGTACTTC
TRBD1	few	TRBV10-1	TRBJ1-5	CASLDRGSNQPQHF	TGCGCCAGCCTTGACAGGGGCAGCAATCAGCCCCAGCATTTT
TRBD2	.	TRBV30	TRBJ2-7	CAWSPGLAGGAYEQYF	TGTGCCTGGAGCCCGGGACTAGCGGGAGGGGCCTACGAGCAGTACTTC
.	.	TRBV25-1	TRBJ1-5	CASSAGYNQPQHF	TGTGCCAGCAGTGCAGGTTACAATCAGCCCCAGCATTTT
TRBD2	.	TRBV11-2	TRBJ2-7	CASSLAGAYEQYF	TGTGCCAGCAGCTTGGCGGGAGCCTACGAGCAGTACTTC
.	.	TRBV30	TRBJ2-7	CAWGPVQYEQYF	TGTGCCTGGGGGCCGGTTCAGTACGAGCAGTACTTC
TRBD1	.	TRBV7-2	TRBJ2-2	CASSFRQGRTGELFF	TGTGCCAGCAGCTTTCGACAGGGGAGGACCGGGGAGCTGTTTTTT
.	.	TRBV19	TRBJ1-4	CASSTRAEDREKLFF	TGTGCCAGTAGTACCAGGGCCGAGGACCGGGAAAAACTGTTTTTT
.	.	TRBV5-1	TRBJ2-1	CASSPRSLRSSYNEQFF	TGCGCCAGCAGCCCCCGGAGCCTACGTAGCTCCTACAATGAGCAGTTCTTC
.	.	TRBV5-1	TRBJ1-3	CASRQFDSGNTIYF	TGCGCCAGCAGACAGTTCGACTCTGGAAACACCATATATTTT
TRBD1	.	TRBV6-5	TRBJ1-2	CASSYPTGTGNYGYTF	TGTGCCAGCAGTTACCCGACCGGGACAGGGAACTATGGCTACACCTTC
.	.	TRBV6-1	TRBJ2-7	CASSVGQGSSYEQYF	TGTGCCAGCAGTGTAGGGCAGGGGAGCTCCTACGAGCAGTACTTC
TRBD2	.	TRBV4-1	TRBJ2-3	CASRPPSGPTDTQYF	TGCGCCAGCCGACCCCCTAGCGGGCCCACAGATACGCAGTATTTT